One sample yielded the 8 T cell receptor beta chains listed below, sequenced in a study of cytomegalovirus exposure and HLA in healthy donors. PCR was performed using 60 Vbeta and 13 Jbeta primers. Libraries were prepared by immunoSEQ multiplex PCR; TCRdb keeps only in-frame clonotypes and omits some of them. The sample contains 80,000 to 100,000 clones, 74% of which appear only once. The sample consisted of PBMCs. The receptors stem from a man younger than 40 in good health and CMV-seropositive.

This clone occurred a few times. V and J are TRBV9 and TRBJ1-1; maybe TRBD1 (6 bases). This CDR3 is built from 17 residues. The germline CDR1 and CDR2 sequences are SGDLS and YYNGEE. Trimming shortened V by 4 bases and J by 0 bases, and 19 bases separated the two germline ends. DNA for the CDR3: TGTGCCAGCAGCCCTAGACGGATCCCAGGGGTGAACACTGAAGCTTTCTTT. Encoded protein: CASSPRRIPGVNTEAFF.

CDR3 residues: CASSYPKPQGPSSYNEQFF. The CDR3 region has the DNA TGTGCCAGCAGCTACCCCAAACCGCAGGGGCCTAGCTCCTACAATGAGCAGTTCTTC. This chain links TRBV7-9 with TRBJ2-1, with TRBD1 as a possible D gene (6 bases). Deletions cut 4 bases from V and 0 bases from J, with 22 bases between. The length of the CDR3 is 19 residues. Looked up from germline, CDR1 is SEHNR and CDR2 is FQNEAQ (reference sequence).

There are a few counts of this clone. The J gene is TRBJ2-7, the V gene TRBV23-1; perhaps TRBD1 as D (7 bases). Being an ORF, TRBV23-1 has a function that is uncertain. V was pared by 8 bases and J by 5 bases, with 19 bases between. The CDR3 loop spans 14 amino acids. The CDR3 DNA follows: TGCGCCAGCCCTCCCCAGGGGGGCACAAACGAGCAGTACTTC. Its translation is CASPPQGGTNEQYF.

The rearrangement joins TRBV2 to TRBJ1-4; 12 nucleotides match TRBD1. Trimming cost V 6 bases and J 3 bases; bases outside gene matches: 5. The CDR3 runs to 16 residues. The germline gives CDR1 SNHLY, CDR2 FYNNEI. This chain's CDR3 is CASRWDRGRANEKLFF. The CDR3 nucleotides read TGTGCCAGCAGATGGGACAGGGGGCGAGCTAATGAAAAACTGTTTTTT.

The rearrangement links TRBV28 to TRBJ2-1, with TRBD2 identical over 7 bases. This CDR3 spans 15 amino acids. After removal of 2 bases from V and 4 bases from J, the junction contained 5 bases not matched to a gene. Germline V gene data show CDR1 as MDHEN and CDR2 as SYDVKM. CDR3 DNA: TGTGCCAGCAGTTTAACGCTAGCGGTATACAATGAGCAGTTCTTC. Translation: CASSLTLAVYNEQFF.

The rearrangement joins TRBV5-1 to TRBJ1-4, with TRBD1 as a possible D gene (6 bases). The CDR3 is 15 residues long. Germline V lookup: CDR1 SGHRS, CDR2 YFSETQ. The germline V and J ends were trimmed by 3 bases and 7 bases, with 16 bases remaining between them. CDR3 coding DNA: TGCGCCAGCAGCTCGGAGGGGGGGCGTCTTGAAAAACTGTTTTTT. Protein: CASSSEGGRLEKLFF.

This clone has a single count. The chain has TRBV10-2 and TRBJ1-2; weak D call: TRBD1 (5 bases). The CDR3 runs 14 residues. Germline lookup yields CDR1 WSHSY and CDR2 SAAADI. V was shortened by 4 bases and J by 1 base, with 10 bases between the two germline ends. The CDR3 is CASSVGDINYGYTF. In DNA form, the CDR3 reads TGCGCCAGCAGTGTAGGGGATATTAACTATGGCTACACCTTC.

V gene TRBV6-1 combines with J gene TRBJ1-6, with 7 bases fitting TRBD1. The junction had 5 bases not matched to a gene; V was cut back by 8 bases and J by 7 bases. Germline V gene sequence: CDR1 MNHNS, CDR2 SASEGT. This CDR3 spans 13 amino acids. The chain's CDR3 is CASSRGPNSPLHF. The CDR3 DNA reads as TGTGCCAGCTCAAGGGGGCCCAATTCACCCCTCCACTTT.